The clone carrying this TCR beta chain turned up a few times. Its matching antigen is unknown. TCRdb independently ran MiXCR on the RT-PCR reads; one entry per CDR3 protein. The data contain around 530,000 distinct CDR3 sequences, 16% of them singletons. The data derive from a study of response to subunit inactivated influenza vaccine. Findings and caveats of the study: The authors proposed limited new T cell recruitment per seasonal influenza vaccination.

Germline V gene lookup returns CDR1 LGHNA and CDR2 YSLEER. The CDR3 has 15 amino acids. V dropped 0 bases and J dropped 4 bases, with 10 bases sitting between them. Here the sequenced sample was CD4+ T cells sorted from PBMCs, taken 23 months after vaccination. This TCR derives from a man between 50 and 69 years old who received an inactivated influenza vaccine. The J gene is TRBJ1-5, the V gene TRBV4-3, with D tentatively TRBD1 (6 bases). As DNA, the CDR3 is TGCGCCAGCAGCCAAGATCTTGGACAGAATCAGCCCCAGCATTTT. Translating gives CASSQDLGQNQPQHF.